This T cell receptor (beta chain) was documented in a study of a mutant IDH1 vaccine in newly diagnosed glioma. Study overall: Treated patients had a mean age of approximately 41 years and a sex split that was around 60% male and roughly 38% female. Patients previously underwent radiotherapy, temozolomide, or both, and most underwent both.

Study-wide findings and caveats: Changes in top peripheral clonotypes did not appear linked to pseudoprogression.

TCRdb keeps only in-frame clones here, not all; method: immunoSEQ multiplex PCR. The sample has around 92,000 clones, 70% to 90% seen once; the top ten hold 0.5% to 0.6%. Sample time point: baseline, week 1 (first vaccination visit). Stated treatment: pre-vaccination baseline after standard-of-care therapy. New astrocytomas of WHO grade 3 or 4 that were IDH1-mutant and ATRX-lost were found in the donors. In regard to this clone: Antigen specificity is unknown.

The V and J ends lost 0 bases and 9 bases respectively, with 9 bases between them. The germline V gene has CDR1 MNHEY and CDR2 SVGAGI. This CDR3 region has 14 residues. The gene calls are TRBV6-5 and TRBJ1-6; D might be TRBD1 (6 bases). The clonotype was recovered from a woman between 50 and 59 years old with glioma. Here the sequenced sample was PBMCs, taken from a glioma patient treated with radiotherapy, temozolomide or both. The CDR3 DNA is TGTGCCAGCAGTTACTCGTCACAGGGTTCACCCCTCCACTTT. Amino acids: CASSYSSQGSPLHF.